The following is a T cell receptor beta chain sequence with its context. Antigen specificity is unknown. The sample is drawn from a study of shared clonotypes between healthy human individuals. About the study: Per-donor plates numbered three CD4 naive, three CD4 memory, two CD8 naive and one CD8 memory.

Overall study results and limits: Against clonotypes common to all four donors, non-shared ones had lower generation probabilities. Among several donors, about 5% of naive CD4 clonotypes were found in common.

Evenly divided among several immunoSEQ plates was the genomic DNA of each subset. The method was immunoSEQ multiplex PCR; TCRdb's version includes in-frame clones alone and lacks a portion of them. The table includes a few million clones, roughly 93% detected once. The CDR3 totals 11 residues. In germline, CDR1 is SNHLY, CDR2 FYNNEI. Trimming removed 7 bases at V and 5 bases at J, with 9 bases between. The sequencing input was naive CD4+ T cells from PBMCs. Sample subset: CD45RA+ positively selected. This TCR was sampled from a man in his late teens or twenties in good health. Some clones in this sample may be carry-over from other donors' samples. The chain recombines TRBV2 with TRBJ2-7, with D unclear. The CDR3 nucleotides read TGTGCCAGCACTCTCGCGGACGAGCAGTACTTC. Protein: CASTLADEQYF.